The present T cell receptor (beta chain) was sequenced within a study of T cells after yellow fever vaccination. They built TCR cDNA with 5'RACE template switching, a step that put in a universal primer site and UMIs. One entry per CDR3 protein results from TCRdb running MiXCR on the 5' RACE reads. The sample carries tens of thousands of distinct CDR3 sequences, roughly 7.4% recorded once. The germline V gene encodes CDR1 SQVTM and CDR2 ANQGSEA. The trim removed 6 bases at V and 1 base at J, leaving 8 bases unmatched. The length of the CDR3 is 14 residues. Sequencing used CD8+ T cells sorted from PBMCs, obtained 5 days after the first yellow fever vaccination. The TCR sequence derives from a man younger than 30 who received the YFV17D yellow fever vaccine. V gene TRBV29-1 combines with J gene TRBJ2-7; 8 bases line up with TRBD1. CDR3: CSVEGTGTSYEQYF. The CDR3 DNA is TGCAGCGTGGAGGGGACAGGCACTTCCTACGAGCAGTACTTC.